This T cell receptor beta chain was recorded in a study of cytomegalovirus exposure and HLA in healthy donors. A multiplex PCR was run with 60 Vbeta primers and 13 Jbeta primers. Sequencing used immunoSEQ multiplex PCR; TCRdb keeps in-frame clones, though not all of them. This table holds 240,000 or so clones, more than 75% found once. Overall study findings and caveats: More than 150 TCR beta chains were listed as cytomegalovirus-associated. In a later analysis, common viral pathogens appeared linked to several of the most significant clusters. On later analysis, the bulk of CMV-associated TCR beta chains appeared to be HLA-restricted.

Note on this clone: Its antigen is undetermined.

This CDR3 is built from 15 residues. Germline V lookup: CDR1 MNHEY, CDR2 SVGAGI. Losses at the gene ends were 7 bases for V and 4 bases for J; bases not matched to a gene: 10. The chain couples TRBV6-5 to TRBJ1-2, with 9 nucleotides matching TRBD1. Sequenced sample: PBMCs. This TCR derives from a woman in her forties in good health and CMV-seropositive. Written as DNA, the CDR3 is TGTGCCAGCACTCCCCCGGGGACAGGGTCCTATGGCTACACCTTC. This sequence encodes CASTPPGTGSYGYTF.